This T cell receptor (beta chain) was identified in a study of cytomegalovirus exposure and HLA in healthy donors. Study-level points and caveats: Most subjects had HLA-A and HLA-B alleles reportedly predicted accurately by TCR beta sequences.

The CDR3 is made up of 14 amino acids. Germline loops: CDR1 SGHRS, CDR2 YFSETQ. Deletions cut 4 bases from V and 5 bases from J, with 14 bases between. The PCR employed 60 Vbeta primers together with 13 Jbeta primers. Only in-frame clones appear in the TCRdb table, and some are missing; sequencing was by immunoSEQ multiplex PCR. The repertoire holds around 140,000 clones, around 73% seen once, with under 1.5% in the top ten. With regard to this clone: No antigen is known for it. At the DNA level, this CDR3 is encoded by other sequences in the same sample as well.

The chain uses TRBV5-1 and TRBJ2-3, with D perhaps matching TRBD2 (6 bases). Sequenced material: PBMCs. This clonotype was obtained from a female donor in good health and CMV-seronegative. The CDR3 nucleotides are TGCGCCAGCAGCCTGGTTTCGGGGGTAGATACGCAGTATTTT. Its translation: CASSLVSGVDTQYF.